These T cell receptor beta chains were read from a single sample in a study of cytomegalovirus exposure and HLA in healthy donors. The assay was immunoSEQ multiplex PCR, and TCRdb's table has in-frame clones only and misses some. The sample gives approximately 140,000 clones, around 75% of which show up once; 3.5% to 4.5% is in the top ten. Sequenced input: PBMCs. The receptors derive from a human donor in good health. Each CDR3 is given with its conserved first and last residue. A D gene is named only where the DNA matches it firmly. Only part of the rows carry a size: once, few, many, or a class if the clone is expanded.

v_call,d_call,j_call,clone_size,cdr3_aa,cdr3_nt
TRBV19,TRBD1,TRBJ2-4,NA,CASRDRGKDIQYF,TGTGCCAGTAGGGACAGGGGGAAGGACATTCAGTACTTC
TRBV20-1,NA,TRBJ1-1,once,CSLPGGAEAFF,TGCAGTCTCCCGGGGGGCGCTGAAGCTTTCTTT
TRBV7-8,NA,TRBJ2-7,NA,CASSLGIRALGEEQYF,TGTGCCAGCAGCTTGGGAATTCGGGCCCTTGGGGAGGAGCAGTACTTC
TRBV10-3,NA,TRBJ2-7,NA,CAIRVAYEQYF,TGTGCCATCCGTGTCGCCTACGAGCAGTACTTC
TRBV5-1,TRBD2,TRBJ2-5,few,CASSSRTSGGPETQYF,TGCGCCAGCAGTTCGAGGACTAGCGGGGGGCCCGAGACCCAGTACTTC
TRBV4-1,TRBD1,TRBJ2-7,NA,CASSQQTGVIDEQYF,TGCGCCAGCAGCCAACAGACAGGGGTTATCGACGAGCAGTACTTC
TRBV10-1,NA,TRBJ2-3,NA,CASSKTPRDTQYF,TGCGCCAGCAGCAAGACCCCGCGGGATACGCAGTATTTT
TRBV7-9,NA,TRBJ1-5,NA,CASSLGGSDEQPQHF,TGTGCCAGCAGCTTGGGAGGTTCGGACGAACAGCCCCAGCATTTT
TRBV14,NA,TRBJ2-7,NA,CASSQGLRLYEQYF,TGTGCCAGCAGCCAGGGACTCCGTCTCTACGAGCAGTACTTC
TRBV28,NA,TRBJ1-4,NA,CASSLPGYEKLFF,TGTGCCAGCAGTTTACCCGGTTATGAAAAACTGTTTTTT
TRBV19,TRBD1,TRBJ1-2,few,CASSPAILDRGGYGYTF,TGTGCCAGTAGTCCCGCCATCTTGGACAGGGGAGGATATGGCTACACCTTC
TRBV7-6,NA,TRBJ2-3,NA,CASSSSTDTQYF,TGTGCCAGCAGCTCAAGCACAGATACGCAGTATTTT
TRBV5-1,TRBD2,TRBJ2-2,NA,CASSFRLAGGSGELFF,TGCGCCAGCAGCTTCCGACTAGCGGGGGGATCTGGGGAGCTGTTTTTT
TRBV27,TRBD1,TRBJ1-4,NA,CASRLGSGGEKLFF,TGTGCCAGCCGCCTCGGATCAGGGGGCGAAAAACTGTTTTTT
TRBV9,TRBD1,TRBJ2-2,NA,CASSGQGGTGELFF,TGTGCCAGCTCGGGACAGGGAGGGACCGGGGAGCTGTTTTTT
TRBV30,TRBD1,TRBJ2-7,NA,CAWNRGVTYEQYF,TGTGCCTGGAACAGGGGTGTAACCTACGAGCAGTACTTC
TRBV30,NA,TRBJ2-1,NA,CAWSTTGYNEQFF,TGTGCCTGGAGTACGACAGGTTACAATGAGCAGTTCTTC
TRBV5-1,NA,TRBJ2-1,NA,CASSWFTGTLYNEQFF,TGCGCCAGCAGCTGGTTCACCGGGACACTCTACAATGAGCAGTTCTTC
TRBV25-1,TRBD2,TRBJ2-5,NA,CASSGRGTSGVQETQYF,TGTGCCAGCAGTGGACGCGGGACTAGCGGGGTCCAAGAGACCCAGTACTTC
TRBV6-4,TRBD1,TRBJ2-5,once,CASRLGTGQETQYF,TGTGCCAGCCGACTCGGGACAGGACAAGAGACCCAGTACTTC
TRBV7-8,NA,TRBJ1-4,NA,CASSLVRWEKLFF,TGTGCCAGCAGCTTAGTTCGGTGGGAAAAACTGTTTTTT
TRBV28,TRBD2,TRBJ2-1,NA,CASSFFPSGIYNEQFF,TGTGCCAGCAGTTTCTTTCCTAGCGGGATCTACAATGAGCAGTTCTTC
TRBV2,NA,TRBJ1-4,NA,CASSYPGGGLPEKLFF,TGTGCCAGCAGCTACCCCGGCGGGGGGTTACCGGAAAAACTGTTTTTT
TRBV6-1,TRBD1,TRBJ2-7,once,CASSKGTGYEQYF,TGTGCCAGCAGTAAAGGGACAGGCTACGAGCAGTACTTC
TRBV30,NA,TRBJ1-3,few,CAWSVRERDTIYF,TGTGCCTGGAGTGTACGGGAGAGAGACACCATATATTTT
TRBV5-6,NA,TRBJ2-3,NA,CASSLVVSDTQYF,TGTGCCAGCAGCTTGGTAGTTTCGGATACGCAGTATTTT
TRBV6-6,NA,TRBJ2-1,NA,CASTGSNEQFF,TGTGCCAGCACAGGTTCCAATGAGCAGTTCTTC
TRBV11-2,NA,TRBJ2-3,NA,CASTPLSSTDTQYF,TGTGCCAGCACCCCTCTTTCCAGCACAGATACGCAGTATTTT
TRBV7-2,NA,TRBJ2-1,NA,CASSINIQVRTEAFF,TGTGCCAGCAGCATAAACATACAGGTCAGGACAGAGGCGTTCTTC
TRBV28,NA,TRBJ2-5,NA,CASSLRRPTQYF,TGTGCCAGCAGTTTACGGAGACCGACCCAGTACTTC
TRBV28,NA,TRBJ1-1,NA,CASSRLGGAPDTEAFF,TGTGCCAGCAGCCGTTTGGGGGGGGCGCCTGACACTGAAGCTTTCTTT
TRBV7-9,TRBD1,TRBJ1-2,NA,CASSSLTGGAKDGYGYTF,TGTGCCAGCAGCTCGTTGACAGGGGGCGCGAAAGACGGCTATGGCTACACCTTC
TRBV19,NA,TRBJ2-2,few,CASSWTATGELFF,TGTGCCAGTAGTTGGACTGCGACCGGGGAGCTGTTTTTT
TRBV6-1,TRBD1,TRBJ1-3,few,CASSEIGAGGLSGNTIYF,TGTGCCAGCAGTGAAATAGGTGCAGGGGGTCTCTCTGGAAACACCATATATTTT
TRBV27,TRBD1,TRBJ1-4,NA,CASSFGDRAGEKLFF,TGTGCCAGCAGTTTCGGAGACAGGGCAGGGGAAAAACTGTTTTTT
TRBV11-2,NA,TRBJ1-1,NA,CASSFRRGDTEAFF,TGTGCCAGCAGCTTTAGGAGAGGAGACACTGAAGCTTTCTTT
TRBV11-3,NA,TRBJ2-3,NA,CASSLDHSQGQYF,TGTGCCAGCAGCTTAGATCACTCCCAGGGGCAGTATTTT
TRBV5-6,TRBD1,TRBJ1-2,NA,CASSQGTGAYGYTF,TGTGCCAGCAGCCAAGGGACAGGGGCCTATGGCTACACCTTC
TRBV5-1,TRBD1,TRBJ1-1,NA,CASSFGTGDWANTEAFF,TGCGCCAGCAGCTTTGGAACAGGGGATTGGGCAAACACTGAAGCTTTCTTT
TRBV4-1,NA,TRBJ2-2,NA,CASSQRERAGELFF,TGCGCCAGCAGCCAGCGAGAGCGTGCCGGGGAGCTGTTTTTT
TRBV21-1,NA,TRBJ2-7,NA,CASSNSHEQYF,TGTGCCAGCAGCAATTCTCACGAGCAGTACTTC
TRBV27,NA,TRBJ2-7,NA,CASSLKSPYEQYF,TGTGCCAGCAGTCTAAAGTCCCCCTACGAGCAGTACTTC
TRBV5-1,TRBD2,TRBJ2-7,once,CASSASGTRAYEQYF,TGCGCCAGCAGCGCCTCCGGGACTAGAGCTTACGAGCAGTACTTC
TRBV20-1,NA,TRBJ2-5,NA,CSVATQETQYF,TGCAGTGTAGCAACCCAAGAGACCCAGTACTTC
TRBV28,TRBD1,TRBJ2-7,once,CASSLRGRSYEQYF,TGTGCCAGCAGTTTGAGGGGGCGCTCCTACGAGCAGTACTTC
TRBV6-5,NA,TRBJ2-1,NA,CASSPSPTGYNEQFF,TGTGCCAGCAGCCCATCACCCACGGGCTACAATGAGCAGTTCTTC
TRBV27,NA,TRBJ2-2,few,CASSLVQGAGELFF,TGTGCCAGCAGTTTAGTACAGGGAGCCGGGGAGCTGTTTTTT
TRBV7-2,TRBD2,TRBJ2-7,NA,CASSLGLAEYEQYF,TGTGCCAGCAGCCTTGGACTAGCGGAGTACGAGCAGTACTTC
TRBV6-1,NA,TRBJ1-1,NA,CASSDQGTNTEAFF,TGTGCCAGCAGTGATCAGGGGACGAACACTGAAGCTTTCTTT
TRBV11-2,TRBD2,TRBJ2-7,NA,CASSRGTTPTHEQYF,TGTGCCAGCAGCCGAGGGACTACCCCCACCCACGAGCAGTACTTC
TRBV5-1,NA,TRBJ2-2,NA,CASRSEARQLSTGELFF,TGCGCCAGCAGATCTGAAGCTAGACAGTTGAGCACCGGGGAGCTGTTTTTT
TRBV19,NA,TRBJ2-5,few,CASSETGTQETQYF,TGTGCCAGTAGTGAAACAGGGACCCAAGAGACCCAGTACTTC
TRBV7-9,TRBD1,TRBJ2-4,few,CASSLGTGEAKNIQYF,TGTGCCAGCAGCTTAGGGACAGGGGAAGCCAAAAACATTCAGTACTTC
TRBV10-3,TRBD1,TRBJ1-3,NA,CATRDSGNTIYF,TGTGCCACCCGGGACAGTGGAAACACCATATATTTT
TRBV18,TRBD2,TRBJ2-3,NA,CASSPISGGPTDTQYF,TGTGCCAGCTCACCAATTTCGGGGGGGCCAACAGATACGCAGTATTTT
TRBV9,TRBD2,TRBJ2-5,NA,CASSVGKGGRARETQYF,TGTGCCAGCAGCGTAGGTAAAGGCGGGAGGGCCCGGGAGACCCAGTACTTC
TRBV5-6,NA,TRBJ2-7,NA,CASSFLNSGPREQYF,TGTGCCAGCAGCTTTTTAAATAGCGGTCCTCGCGAGCAGTACTTC
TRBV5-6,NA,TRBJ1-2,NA,CASSPGDYGYTF,TGTGCCAGCAGCCCAGGGGACTATGGCTACACCTTC